Listed below are T cell receptor beta chains from one sample, sequenced in a study of T cell changes during pregnancy in multiple sclerosis. Libraries were prepared by immunoSEQ multiplex PCR; TCRdb keeps only in-frame clonotypes and omits some of them. This table has roughly 85,000 clones, roughly nine tenths appearing once. Source: peripheral blood, taken in the first trimester of pregnancy. Receptors originate from a female donor with multiple sclerosis, enrolled in a pregnancy study. Both conserved end residues are part of each CDR3. Each record gives: D gene, clone size, J gene, V gene, CDR3 DNA, CDR3 protein. The D gene is left open where the match is weak. Size is omitted from some rows. Given values are once, few, many or a class for expanded clones.

TRBD1,NA,TRBJ1-6,TRBV12-5,TGTGCTAGTGGTTTCGGACAGGGTAATTCACCCCTCCACTTT,CASGFGQGNSPLHF
NA,NA,TRBJ1-6,TRBV5-6,TGTGCCAGCAGCGATAGTCGTCGGAATTCACCCCTCCACTTT,CASSDSRRNSPLHF
TRBD2,NA,TRBJ2-7,TRBV9,TGTGCCAGCAGCGGGACTAGCTACGAGCAGTACTTC,CASSGTSYEQYF
TRBD1,NA,TRBJ1-1,TRBV19,TGTGCCAGTGGGAGGACAGGGACGCTGAACACTGAAGCTTTCTTT,CASGRTGTLNTEAFF
NA,NA,TRBJ1-4,TRBV5-1,TGCGCCAGCAGCTTTGGGGGGAGTAATGAAAAACTGTTTTTT,CASSFGGSNEKLFF
NA,NA,TRBJ2-5,TRBV7-9,TGTGCCAGCAGCTTAAATCACGGGGAAGAGACCCAGTACTTC,CASSLNHGEETQYF
NA,NA,TRBJ1-4,TRBV2,TGTGCCAGCAGTGGAGAACCCTTACGAGCAACTAATGAAAAACTGTTTTTT,CASSGEPLRATNEKLFF
NA,NA,TRBJ2-4,TRBV7-2,TGTGCCAGCAGCTTAGACGGGTACCTAGCCAAAAACATTCAGTACTTC,CASSLDGYLAKNIQYF
NA,NA,TRBJ2-7,TRBV11-2,TGTGCCAGCAGCTTAGGGCACAACTACGAGCAGTACTTC,CASSLGHNYEQYF
NA,NA,TRBJ2-1,TRBV5-4,TGTGCCAGCCACGAAACGGGAGCCTACAATGAGCAGTTCTTC,CASHETGAYNEQFF
TRBD1,NA,TRBJ2-1,TRBV29-1,TGCAGCGGGCGATACAGGGGGGCCTACAATGAGCAGTTCTTC,CSGRYRGAYNEQFF
NA,NA,TRBJ2-5,TRBV6-1,TGTGCCAGCAGTGAGAATCACGTCGGGAGCAGAGAGACCCAGTACTTC,CASSENHVGSRETQYF
NA,few,TRBJ1-6,TRBV7-2,TGTGCCAGCAGCTTAATCGGGGGTAATTCACCCCTCCACTTT,CASSLIGGNSPLHF
TRBD1,NA,TRBJ2-1,TRBV27,TGTGCCAGCAGTTTATGGACAGGGGGAGGGCAGTTCTTC,CASSLWTGGGQFF
NA,NA,TRBJ2-7,TRBV11-2,TGTGCCAGCAGCTCCCCTCGGGGGGAGCAGTACTTC,CASSSPRGEQYF
TRBD1,NA,TRBJ1-1,TRBV27,TGTGCCAGCAGTCGGGGACAGGAAGCTTTCTTT,CASSRGQEAFF
TRBD2,NA,TRBJ2-7,TRBV5-1,TGCGCCAGCAGCTCGGGACTAGCGGGAGCCTACGAGCAGTACTTC,CASSSGLAGAYEQYF
NA,NA,TRBJ2-5,TRBV9,TGTGCCAGCGGACTCGGGCCCCAAGAGACCCAGTACTTC,CASGLGPQETQYF
NA,NA,TRBJ1-6,TRBV7-9,TGTGCCAGCAGTCCAGGGAATTCACCCCTCCACTTT,CASSPGNSPLHF
TRBD2,NA,TRBJ2-1,TRBV28,TGTGCCAGCAGTTTATTCCGACTAGCGGGAGTCACCAATGAGCAGTTCTTC,CASSLFRLAGVTNEQFF
NA,NA,TRBJ2-1,TRBV2,TGTGCCAGCAGTGAATCAGCCCCTCGAGGGGGTGAGCAGTTCTTC,CASSESAPRGGEQFF
NA,few,TRBJ1-2,TRBV5-4,TGTGCCAGCAACCCCGGCGGGACCGCTCTCCACGCCTATGGCTACACCTTC,CASNPGGTALHAYGYTF
NA,NA,TRBJ1-1,TRBV19,TGTGCCAGTAGTATATCAGGTAACACTGAAGCTTTCTTT,CASSISGNTEAFF
TRBD2,NA,TRBJ2-1,TRBV6-4,TGTGCCAGCAGCGAGGGACTAGCGCAAGGAAATGAGCAGTTCTTC,CASSEGLAQGNEQFF
NA,once,TRBJ1-2,TRBV12-5,TGTGCTAGTGGTTTGGTAGTCTGGAGCAGCCCCGGGGATGGCTACACCTTC,CASGLVVWSSPGDGYTF
TRBD2,NA,TRBJ2-3,TRBV18,TGTGCCAGCTCACCACCACAAGCGGGAGGGTACACAGATACGCAGTATTTT,CASSPPQAGGYTDTQYF
NA,NA,TRBJ1-2,TRBV2,TGTGCCAGCGGAAGTGATGCAGGCATGGGCTACACCTTC,CASGSDAGMGYTF
NA,NA,TRBJ1-6,TRBV19,TGTGCCAGTAGCCAGATCCTCTATAATTCACCCCTCCACTTT,CASSQILYNSPLHF
NA,once,TRBJ2-7,TRBV6-5,TGTGCCAGCAGTTATTCGAATCAGGGAAGCTCCTACGAGCAGTACTTC,CASSYSNQGSSYEQYF
TRBD1,NA,TRBJ2-1,TRBV2,TGTGCCAGCCGTGGGGACAGGGGTGTTTCCAATGAGCAGTTCTTC,CASRGDRGVSNEQFF
NA,NA,TRBJ2-7,TRBV5-1,TGCGCCAGCAGCTTGGGGGACTCGGGCGAGCAGTACTTC,CASSLGDSGEQYF
NA,once,TRBJ1-2,TRBV6-5,TGTGCCAGCAGTTATGTAAGGGGAGGAGGTGACTATGGCTACACCTTC,CASSYVRGGGDYGYTF
TRBD1,NA,TRBJ2-1,TRBV19,TGTGCCAGTAGGGCCTGGGACAGCTTGAATGAGCAGTTCTTC,CASRAWDSLNEQFF
TRBD1,NA,TRBJ2-5,TRBV7-7,TGTGCTAGCAGCCCCGGGACAGGGGGCACGGAGACCCAGTACTTC,CASSPGTGGTETQYF
NA,NA,TRBJ1-2,TRBV6-5,TGTGCCAGCAGTTACTCGCTGATTCTAAGAGGCGGCTACACCTTC,CASSYSLILRGGYTF
NA,NA,TRBJ2-5,TRBV7-8,TGTGCCAGCAGCTTAGCTTTAGCACGAGAGACCCAGTACTTC,CASSLALARETQYF